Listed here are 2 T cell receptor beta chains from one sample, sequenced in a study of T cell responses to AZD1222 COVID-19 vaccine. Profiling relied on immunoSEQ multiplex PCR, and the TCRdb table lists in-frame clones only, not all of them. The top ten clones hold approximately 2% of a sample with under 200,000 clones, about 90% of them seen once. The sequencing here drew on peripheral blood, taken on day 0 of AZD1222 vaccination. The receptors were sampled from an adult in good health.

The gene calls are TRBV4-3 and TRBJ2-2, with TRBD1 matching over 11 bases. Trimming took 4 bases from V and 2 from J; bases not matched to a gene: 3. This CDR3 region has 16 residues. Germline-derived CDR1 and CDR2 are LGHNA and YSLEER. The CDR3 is CASSPGTGGNTGELFF. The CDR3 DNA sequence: TGCGCCAGCAGCCCGGGGACAGGGGGAAACACCGGGGAGCTGTTTTTT.

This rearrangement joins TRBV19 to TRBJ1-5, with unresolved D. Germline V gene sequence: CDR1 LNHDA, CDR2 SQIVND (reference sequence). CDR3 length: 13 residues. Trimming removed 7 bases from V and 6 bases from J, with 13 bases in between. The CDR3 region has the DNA TGTGCCAGTACCTATTCTCCCCGTCAGCCCCAGCATTTT. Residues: CASTYSPRQPQHF.